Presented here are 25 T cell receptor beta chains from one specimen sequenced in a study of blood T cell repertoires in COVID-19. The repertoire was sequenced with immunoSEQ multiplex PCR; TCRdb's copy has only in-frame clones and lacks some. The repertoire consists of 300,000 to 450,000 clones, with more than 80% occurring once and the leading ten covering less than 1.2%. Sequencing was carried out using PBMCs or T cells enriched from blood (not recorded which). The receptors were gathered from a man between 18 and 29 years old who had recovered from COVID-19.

This CDR3 is CASSRDSGLVGEQFF. The CDR3 DNA reads as TGTGCCAGCTCACGCGATAGCGGCCTTGTGGGTGAGCAGTTCTTC. The chain joins TRBV18 to TRBJ2-1; D is possibly TRBD2 (6 bases). Trimming took off 4 bases at V and 9 bases at J, with 19 bases between the two ends. Germline values: CDR1 KGHSH, CDR2 LQKENI. The CDR3 loop spans 15 amino acids.

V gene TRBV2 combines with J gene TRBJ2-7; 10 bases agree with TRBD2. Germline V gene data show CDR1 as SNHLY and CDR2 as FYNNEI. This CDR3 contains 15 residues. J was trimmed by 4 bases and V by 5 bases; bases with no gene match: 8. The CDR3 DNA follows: TGTGCCAGCAGTTCCTTGGCTAGCGGGAGTTACGAGCAGTACTTC. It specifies CASSSLASGSYEQYF.

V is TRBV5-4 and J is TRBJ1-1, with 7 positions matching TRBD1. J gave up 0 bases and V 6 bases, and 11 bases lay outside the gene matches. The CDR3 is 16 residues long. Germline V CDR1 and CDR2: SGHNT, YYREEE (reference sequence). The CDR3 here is CASIRHRDSVNTEAFF. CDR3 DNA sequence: TGTGCCAGCATCCGACACCGGGACAGTGTGAACACTGAAGCTTTCTTT. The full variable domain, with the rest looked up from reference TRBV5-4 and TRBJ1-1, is ETGVTQSPTHLIKTRGQQVTLRCSSQSGHNTVSWYQQALGQGPQFIFQYYREEENGRGNFPPRFSGLQFPNYSSELNVNALELDDSALYLCASIRHRDSVNTEAFFGQGTRLTVV.

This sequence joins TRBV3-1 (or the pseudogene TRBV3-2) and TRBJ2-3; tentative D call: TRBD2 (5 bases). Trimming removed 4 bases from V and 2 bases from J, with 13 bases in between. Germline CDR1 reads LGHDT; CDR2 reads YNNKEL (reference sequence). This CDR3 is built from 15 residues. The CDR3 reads CASSPVVGATDTQYF. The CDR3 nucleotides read TGTGCCAGCAGCCCGGTGGTGGGAGCCACAGATACGCAGTATTTT.

As DNA, the CDR3 is TGTGCCAGTTCTGGGGGGTTCATGAACACTGAAGCTTTCTTT. Protein: CASSGGFMNTEAFF. The rearrangement uses TRBV19 and TRBJ1-1; D is possibly TRBD1 (5 bases). The germline V and J ends were trimmed by 8 bases and 0 bases, with 13 bases remaining between them. Germline CDR1 LNHDA, CDR2 SQIVND (reference sequence). The CDR3 has 14 residues. The entire variable domain, with the rest obtained from reference TRBV19 and TRBJ1-1, is as follows: DGGITQSPKYLFRKEGQNVTLSCEQNLNHDAMYWYRQDPGQGLRLIYYSQIVNDFQKGDIAEGYSVSREKKESFPLTVTSAQKNPTAFYLCASSGGFMNTEAFFGQGTRLTVV.

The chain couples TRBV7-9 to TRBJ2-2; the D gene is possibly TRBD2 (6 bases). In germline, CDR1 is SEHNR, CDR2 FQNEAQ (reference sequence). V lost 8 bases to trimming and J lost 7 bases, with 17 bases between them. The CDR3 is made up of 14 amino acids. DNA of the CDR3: TGTGCCAGCTTTGGGGGGACGATTAACGGGGAGCTGTTTTTT. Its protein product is CASFGGTINGELFF.

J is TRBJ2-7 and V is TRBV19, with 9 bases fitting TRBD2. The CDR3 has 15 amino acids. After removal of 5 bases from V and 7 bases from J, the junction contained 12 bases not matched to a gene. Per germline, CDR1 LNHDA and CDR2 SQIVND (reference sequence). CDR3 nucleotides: TGTGCCAGTAGTCCCCGGGTAGCGGGGGCTGGGGAGCAGTACTTC. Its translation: CASSPRVAGAGEQYF.

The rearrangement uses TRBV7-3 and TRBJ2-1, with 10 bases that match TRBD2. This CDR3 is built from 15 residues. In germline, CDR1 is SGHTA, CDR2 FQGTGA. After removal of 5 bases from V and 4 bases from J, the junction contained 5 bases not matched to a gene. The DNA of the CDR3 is TGTGCCAGCAGCACGAATAGCGGGGGGTACAATGAGCAGTTCTTC. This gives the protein CASSTNSGGYNEQFF.

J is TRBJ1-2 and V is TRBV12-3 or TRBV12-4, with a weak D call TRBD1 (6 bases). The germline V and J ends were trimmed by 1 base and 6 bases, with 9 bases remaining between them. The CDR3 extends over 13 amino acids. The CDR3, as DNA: TGTGCCAGCAGTTTAGGACAGGCCGATGGCTACACCTTC. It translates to CASSLGQADGYTF.

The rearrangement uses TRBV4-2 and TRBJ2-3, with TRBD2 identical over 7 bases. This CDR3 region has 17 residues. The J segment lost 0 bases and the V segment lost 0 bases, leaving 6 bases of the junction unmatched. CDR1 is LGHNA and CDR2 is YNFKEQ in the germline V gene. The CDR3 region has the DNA TGTGCCAGCAGCCAAGAATTACTGCGGGAGAGCACAGATACGCAGTATTTT. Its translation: CASSQELLRESTDTQYF.

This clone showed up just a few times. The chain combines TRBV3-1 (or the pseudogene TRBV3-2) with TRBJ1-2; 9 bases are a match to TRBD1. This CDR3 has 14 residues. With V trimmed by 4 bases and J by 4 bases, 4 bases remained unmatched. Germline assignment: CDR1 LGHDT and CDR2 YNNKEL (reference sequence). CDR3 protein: CASSPGTGPYGYTF. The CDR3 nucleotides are TGTGCCAGCAGCCCCGGGACAGGGCCCTATGGCTACACCTTC.

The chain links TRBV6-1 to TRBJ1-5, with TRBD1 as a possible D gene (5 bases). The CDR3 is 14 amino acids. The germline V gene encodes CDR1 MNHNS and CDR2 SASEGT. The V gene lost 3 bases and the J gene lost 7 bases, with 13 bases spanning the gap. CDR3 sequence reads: CASSEARANQPQHF. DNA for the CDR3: TGTGCCAGCAGTGAGGCCAGGGCCAACCAGCCCCAGCATTTT.

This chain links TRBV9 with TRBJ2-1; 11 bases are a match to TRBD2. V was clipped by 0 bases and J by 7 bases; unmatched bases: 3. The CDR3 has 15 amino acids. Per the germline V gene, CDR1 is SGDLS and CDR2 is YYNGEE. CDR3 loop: CASSVVSGRGNEQFF. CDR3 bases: TGTGCCAGCAGCGTAGTTAGCGGGAGGGGGAATGAGCAGTTCTTC.

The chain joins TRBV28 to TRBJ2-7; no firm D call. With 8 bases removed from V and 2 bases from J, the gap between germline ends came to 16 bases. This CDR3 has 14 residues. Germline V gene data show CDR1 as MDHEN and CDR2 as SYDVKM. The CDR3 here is CASLLLAEPYEQYF. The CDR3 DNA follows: TGTGCCAGCCTACTGCTTGCGGAGCCCTACGAGCAGTACTTC.

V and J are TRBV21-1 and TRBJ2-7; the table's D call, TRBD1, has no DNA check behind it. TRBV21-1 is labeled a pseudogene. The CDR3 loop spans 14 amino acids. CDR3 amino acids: CASSNRDRDYEQYF. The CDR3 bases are TGTGCCAGCAGCAACCGGGACAGAGACTACGAGCAGTACTTC.

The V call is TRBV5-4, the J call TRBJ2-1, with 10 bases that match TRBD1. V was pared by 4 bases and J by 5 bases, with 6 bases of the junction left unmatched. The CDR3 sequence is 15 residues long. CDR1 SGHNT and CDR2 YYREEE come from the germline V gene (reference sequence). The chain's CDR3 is CASSPRQGAHNEQFF. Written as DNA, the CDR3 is TGTGCCAGCAGCCCTCGACAGGGGGCTCACAATGAGCAGTTCTTC. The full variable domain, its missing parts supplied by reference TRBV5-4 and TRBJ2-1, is ETGVTQSPTHLIKTRGQQVTLRCSSQSGHNTVSWYQQALGQGPQFIFQYYREEENGRGNFPPRFSGLQFPNYSSELNVNALELDDSALYLCASSPRQGAHNEQFFGPGTRLTVL.

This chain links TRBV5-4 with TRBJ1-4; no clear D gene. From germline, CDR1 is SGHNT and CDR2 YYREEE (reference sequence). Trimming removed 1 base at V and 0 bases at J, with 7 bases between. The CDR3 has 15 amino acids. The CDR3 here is CASSLFTATNEKLFF. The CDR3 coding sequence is TGTGCCAGCAGCTTGTTTACTGCAACTAATGAAAAACTGTTTTTT.

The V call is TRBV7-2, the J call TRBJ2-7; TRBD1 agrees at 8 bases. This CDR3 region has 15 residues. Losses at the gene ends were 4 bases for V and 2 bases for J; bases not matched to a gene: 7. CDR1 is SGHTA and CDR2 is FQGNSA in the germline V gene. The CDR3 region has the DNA TGTGCCAGCAGCTCCAGGGGGCGAGGGACCTACGAGCAGTACTTC. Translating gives CASSSRGRGTYEQYF.

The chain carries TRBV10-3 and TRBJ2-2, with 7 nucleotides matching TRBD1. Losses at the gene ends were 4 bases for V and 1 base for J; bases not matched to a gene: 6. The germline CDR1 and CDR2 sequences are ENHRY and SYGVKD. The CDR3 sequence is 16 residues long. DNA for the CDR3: TGTGCCATCAGTGGGGCCGGGACAGAGAACACCGGGGAGCTGTTTTTT. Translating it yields CAISGAGTENTGELFF.

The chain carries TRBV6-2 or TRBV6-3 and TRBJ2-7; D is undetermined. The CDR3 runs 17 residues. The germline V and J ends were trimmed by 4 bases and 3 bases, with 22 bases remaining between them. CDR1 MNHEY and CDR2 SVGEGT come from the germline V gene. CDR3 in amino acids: CASSLNRVSNSYYEQYF. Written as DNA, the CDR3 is TGTGCCAGCAGTTTAAACCGGGTCTCAAATTCTTACTACGAGCAGTACTTC.

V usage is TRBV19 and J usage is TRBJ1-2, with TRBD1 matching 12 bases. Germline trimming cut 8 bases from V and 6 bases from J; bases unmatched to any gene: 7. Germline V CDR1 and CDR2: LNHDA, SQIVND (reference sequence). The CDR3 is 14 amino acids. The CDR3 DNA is TGTGCCAGTTCCGCGGGACAGGGGGCGGATGGCTACACCTTC. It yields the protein CASSAGQGADGYTF.

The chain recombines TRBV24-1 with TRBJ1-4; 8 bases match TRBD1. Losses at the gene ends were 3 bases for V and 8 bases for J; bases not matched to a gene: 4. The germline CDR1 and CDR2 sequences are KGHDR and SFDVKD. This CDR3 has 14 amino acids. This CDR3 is CATSDSRQGEKLFF. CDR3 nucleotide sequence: TGTGCCACCAGTGATAGCCGACAGGGGGAAAAACTGTTTTTT.

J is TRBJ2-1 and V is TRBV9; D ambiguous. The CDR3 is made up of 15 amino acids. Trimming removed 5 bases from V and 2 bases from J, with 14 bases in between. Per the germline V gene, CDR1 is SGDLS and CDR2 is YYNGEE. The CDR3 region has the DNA TGTGCCAGCAGAAAAACTGACTCCGCCTACAATGAGCAGTTCTTC. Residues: CASRKTDSAYNEQFF.

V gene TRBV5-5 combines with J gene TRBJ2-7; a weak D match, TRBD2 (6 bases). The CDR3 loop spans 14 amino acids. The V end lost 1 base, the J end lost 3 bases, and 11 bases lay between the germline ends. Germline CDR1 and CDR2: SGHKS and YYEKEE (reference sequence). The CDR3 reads CASSLFWGDYEQYF. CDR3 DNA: TGTGCCAGCAGCTTGTTTTGGGGGGACTACGAGCAGTACTTC.

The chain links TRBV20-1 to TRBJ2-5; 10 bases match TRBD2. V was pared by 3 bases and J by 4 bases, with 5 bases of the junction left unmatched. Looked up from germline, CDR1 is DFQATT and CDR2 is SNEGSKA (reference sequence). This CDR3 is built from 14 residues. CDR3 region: CSASWASGRETQYF. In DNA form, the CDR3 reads TGCAGTGCTAGTTGGGCTAGCGGGAGAGAGACCCAGTACTTC.